This T cell receptor beta chain was captured in a study of identical twins. This clonotype was seen ten or more times. MiXCR was run by TCRdb on the 5' RACE reads, yielding one entry per CDR3 protein. The repertoire holds under 300,000 distinct CDR3 sequences, about 6.7% seen once, with more than 12% in the top ten. Germline V gives CDR1 SGHVS, CDR2 FQNEAQ. The CDR3 has 15 amino acids. Germline trimming cut 2 bases from V and 5 bases from J; bases unmatched to any gene: 5. The sample was also reused in another study, on T cells expressing NK-cell markers. That paper states: Cells sorted as CD3+CD56+NKG2C+, CD3+CD56+NKG2C- and CD3+CD56-NKG2C+ T cells supplied the TCR beta repertoires. There were seven HCMV-seropositive donors and one seronegative donor among the eight sequenced.

The TCR originated in a woman aged 18 to 35 in good health. J is TRBJ1-5 and V is TRBV7-8, with TRBD1 matching over 8 bases. Sequenced sample: CD8+ T cells sorted from blood. For the CDR3, the DNA is TGTGCCAGCAGCTTAAACAGGGGGAGCTATCAGCCCCAGCATTTT. Translation gives CASSLNRGSYQPQHF.